These 21 T cell receptor beta chains share one sample of origin, sequenced in a study of radiation and T cells in renal cell carcinoma. Assay: immunoSEQ multiplex PCR; the TCRdb copy retains only in-frame clones and omits some. In the table there are tens of thousands of clones, 65% to 85% of which are singletons. Indicated time point: baseline pretreatment blood. The treatment: 15 Gy SBRT to primary tumor, nephrectomy 4 weeks later. The specimen comprised blood, sampled from a patient whose treatment included radiotherapy and nephrectomy. All receptors derive from a man between 60 and 75 years old with renal cell carcinoma.

V gene TRBV6-5 combines with J gene TRBJ2-5; D call uncertain. Germline lookup yields CDR1 MNHEY and CDR2 SVGAGI. This CDR3 spans 14 amino acids. V lost 0 bases and J 4 bases, leaving 9 bases between the germline ends. CDR3 coding DNA: TGTGCCAGCAGTTACTCGCGATCAAGAGAGACCCAGTACTTC. Translated, it gives CASSYSRSRETQYF.

The V and J genes are TRBV27 and TRBJ2-3; TRBD2 might be the D (6 bases). Germline assignment: CDR1 MNHEY and CDR2 SMNVEV (reference sequence). CDR3 length: 13 residues. The V gene lost 6 bases and the J gene lost 10 bases, with 17 bases spanning the gap. The CDR3 region has the DNA TGTGCCAGCAGCATTTCTCTCGGAGGGGCGCAGTATTTT. Its protein product is CASSISLGGAQYF.

There are a few counts of this clone. The chain combines TRBV19 with TRBJ2-1; TRBD1 matches 8 bases. Germline CDR1 reads LNHDA; CDR2 reads SQIVND (reference sequence). The CDR3 contains 15 residues. V trimming: 4 bases; J trimming: 3 bases; junction bases outside the gene matches: 5. In nucleotides, the CDR3 is TGTGCCAGTAGTAGACGACAGGGGCGCTACAATGAGCAGTTCTTC. Its protein product is CASSRRQGRYNEQFF.

This clone was counted only a few times. The CDR3: CASSIQESQPQHF. CDR3 in DNA: TGTGCCAGCAGTATACAGGAGAGTCAGCCCCAGCATTTT. V is TRBV2 and J is TRBJ1-5, with D maybe TRBD1 (5 bases). This CDR3 comprises 13 residues. V lost 5 bases and J 6 bases, leaving 11 bases between the germline ends. Per the germline V gene, CDR1 is SNHLY and CDR2 is FYNNEI. Together with reference TRBV2 and TRBJ1-5, the CDR3 gives the full variable domain: EPEVTQTPSHQVTQMGQEVILRCVPISNHLYFYWYRQILGQKVEFLVSFYNNEISEKSEIFDDQFSVERPDGSNFTLKIRSTKLEDSAMYFCASSIQESQPQHFGDGTRLSIL.

The CDR3 DNA is TGTGCCGCGAGGAACGGACAGGCGACCGGGGAGCTGTTTTTT. This gives the protein CAARNGQATGELFF. The chain employs TRBV10-3 and TRBJ2-2; 7 bases line up with TRBD1. In germline, CDR1 is ENHRY, CDR2 SYGVKD. V lost 11 bases to trimming and J lost 5 bases; unmatched junction nucleotides: 11. This CDR3 has 14 residues.

This clone was seen only once. The rearrangement links TRBV6-4 to TRBJ2-1; 7 bases map to TRBD2. Trimming cost V 0 bases and J 4 bases; bases outside gene matches: 15. In germline, CDR1 is MRHNA, CDR2 SNTAGT. The CDR3 consists of 19 residues. CDR3 sequence: CASSDSISGRLADYNEQFF. As DNA, the CDR3 is TGTGCCAGCAGTGACTCGATTTCTGGGAGGCTAGCGGATTACAATGAGCAGTTCTTC.

The rearrangement uses TRBV13 and TRBJ2-7, with 8 positions matching TRBD2. Germline V gene sequence: CDR1 PRHDT, CDR2 FYEKMQ (reference sequence). This CDR3 has 16 residues. The trim removed 2 bases at V and 1 base at J, leaving 7 bases unmatched. The CDR3, as DNA: TGTGCCAGCAGCTTAACGGTAACTAGCGGATCCTACGAGCAGTACTTC. It specifies CASSLTVTSGSYEQYF.

CDR3 DNA: TGTGCCAGCAGCACGCAAGGGACTAGCGGGATAAGCACAGATACGCAGTATTTT. Protein sequence: CASSTQGTSGISTDTQYF. The V and J genes are TRBV7-8 and TRBJ2-3; 13 bases match TRBD2. J gave up 0 bases and V 5 bases, and 8 bases lay outside the gene matches. The CDR3 runs 18 residues. CDR1 and CDR2 from the germline V gene are SGHVS and FQNEAQ.

The V and J genes are TRBV5-1 and TRBJ2-7; D possibly corresponds to TRBD2 (5 bases). Trimming took 0 bases from V and 6 from J, leaving 19 bases between them. CDR3 length: 16 amino acids. Germline V gene data show CDR1 as SGHRS and CDR2 as YFSETQ. The CDR3 region has the DNA TGCGCCAGCAGCTTGGAGATCGGGGTACTGAGAAGCGAGCAGTACTTC. It codes for CASSLEIGVLRSEQYF.

The rearrangement uses TRBV5-6 and TRBJ2-7, with unresolved D. The CDR3 has 14 amino acids. Germline-derived CDR1 and CDR2 are SGHDT and YYEEEE. Trimming shortened V by 1 base and J by 5 bases, and 13 bases separated the two germline ends. As DNA, the CDR3 is TGTGCCAGCAGCTTGAGAGGTCCTCCGCACGAGCAGTACTTC. It codes for CASSLRGPPHEQYF. The variable domain in full, with the rest retrieved from reference TRBV5-6 and TRBJ2-7, is DAGVTQSPTHLIKTRGQQVTLRCSPKSGHDTVSWYQQALGQGPQFIFQYYEEEERQRGNFPDRFSGHQFPNYSSELNVNALLLGDSALYLCASSLRGPPHEQYFGPGTRLTVT.

The chain employs TRBV6-5 and TRBJ1-5; D uncertain. The length of the CDR3 is 15 residues. V lost 5 bases and J 3 bases, leaving 14 bases between the germline ends. Germline V gene sequence: CDR1 MNHEY, CDR2 SVGAGI. The CDR3 region is CASSTTRRDNQPQHF. CDR3 coding DNA: TGTGCCAGCAGTACCACGAGGCGGGACAATCAGCCCCAGCATTTT.

The rearrangement uses TRBV7-2 and TRBJ2-1; D remains ambiguous. Looked up from germline, CDR1 is SGHTA and CDR2 is FQGNSA. There are 14 residues in the CDR3. V dropped 7 bases and J dropped 2 bases, with 12 bases sitting between them. For the CDR3, the DNA is TGTGCCAGCACAATTGGACCGACCTACAATGAGCAGTTCTTC. Translation gives CASTIGPTYNEQFF.

Here the CDR3 DNA reads TGTGCCAGCAGTGAATACAGGACAGGGAATGAAAAACTGTTTTTT. Residues: CASSEYRTGNEKLFF. The gene calls are TRBV25-1 and TRBJ1-4, with 8 bases identical to TRBD1. J lost 5 bases, V lost 0 bases, and 2 bases had no gene match. CDR3 size: 15 residues. Germline V gives CDR1 MGHDK, CDR2 SYGVNS.

This chain joins TRBV27 and TRBJ1-5; D call uncertain. Germline CDR1 MNHEY, CDR2 SMNVEV (reference sequence). Trimming stripped 5 bases from V and 4 bases from J, with 9 bases between. The CDR3 runs to 13 residues. CDR3 DNA sequence: TGTGCCAGCAGTCTGCACCTTAATCAGCCCCAGCATTTT. Amino acid sequence: CASSLHLNQPQHF.

The chain recombines TRBV7-3 with TRBJ2-7; tentatively, D is TRBD2 (6 bases). Trimming took 2 bases from V and 3 from J, leaving 17 bases between them. The CDR3 extends over 16 amino acids. Germline V gene lookup returns CDR1 SGHTA and CDR2 FQGTGA. CDR3 nucleotide sequence: TGTGCCAGCAGCTTACTCTCCGGAGCGGGCCTCTACGAGCAGTACTTC. Protein sequence: CASSLLSGAGLYEQYF.

V is TRBV19 and J is TRBJ1-4; D unresolved. The CDR3 consists of 16 residues. With 4 bases removed from V and 6 bases from J, the gap between germline ends came to 18 bases. Looked up from germline, CDR1 is LNHDA and CDR2 is SQIVND (reference sequence). The CDR3 DNA is TGTGCCAGTAGTACTTCAGTTTGGGTTCGGCATGAAAAACTGTTTTTT. It is translated as CASSTSVWVRHEKLFF.

V usage is TRBV5-1 and J usage is TRBJ1-6; D is undetermined. Trimming pared 4 bases from V and 3 bases from J, leaving 5 bases between. The CDR3 loop spans 13 amino acids. Per germline, CDR1 SGHRS and CDR2 YFSETQ. The CDR3 DNA reads TGCGCCAGCAGCCCGGACTATAATTCACCCCTCCACTTT. Translation: CASSPDYNSPLHF.

J is TRBJ2-1 and V is TRBV5-6; no definite D call. Germline V gene lookup returns CDR1 SGHDT and CDR2 YYEEEE. V lost 2 bases and J 0 bases, leaving 9 bases between the germline ends. This CDR3 is built from 15 residues. The CDR3 coding sequence is TGTGCCAGCAGCTTCAGCAGGCACTCCTACAATGAGCAGTTCTTC. As protein: CASSFSRHSYNEQFF.

The rearrangement uses TRBV29-1 and TRBJ2-2; 15 positions match TRBD2. Germline V CDR1 and CDR2: SQVTM, ANQGSEA. The CDR3 contains 14 residues. The trim removed 7 bases at V and 5 bases at J, leaving 2 bases unmatched. CDR3 nucleotides: TGCAGCGGAGGGACTAGCGGGGGGACCGGGGAGCTGTTTTTT. Residues: CSGGTSGGTGELFF.

This chain connects TRBV6-1 to TRBJ2-7, with 11 positions matching TRBD1. The CDR3 spans 15 residues. CDR1 is MNHNS, CDR2 SASEGT, per germline. With V trimmed by 6 bases and J by 3 bases, 7 bases remained unmatched. The CDR3 protein is CASSDGTGGFYEQYF. The CDR3 DNA follows: TGTGCCAGCAGCGACGGGACAGGGGGTTTCTACGAGCAGTACTTC.

This chain links TRBV5-1 with TRBJ1-5; 7 positions agree with TRBD1. V trimming: 4 bases; J trimming: 3 bases; junction bases outside the gene matches: 4. The CDR3 spans 14 residues. Germline V gene sequence: CDR1 SGHRS, CDR2 YFSETQ. CDR3 residues: CASSPGQPNQPQHF. The DNA for the CDR3 is TGCGCCAGCAGCCCGGGACAGCCCAATCAGCCCCAGCATTTT. Supplemented by reference TRBV5-1 and TRBJ1-5, the full variable domain reads KAGVTQTPRYLIKTRGQQVTLSCSPISGHRSVSWYQQTPGQGLQFLFEYFSETQRNKGNFPGRFSGRQFSNSRSEMNVSTLELGDSALYLCASSPGQPNQPQHFGDGTRLSIL.